The clone carrying this T cell receptor beta chain has only a few counts. No antigen is known for it. These data come from a study of radiotherapy plus CTLA-4 blockade in lung cancer. The assay was immunoSEQ multiplex PCR, and TCRdb's table has in-frame clones only and misses some. The data show some 110,000 clones, more than 65% seen once. Whole-study findings and limits: Among blood TCR repertoires after radiotherapy plus ipilimumab, tumor-derived clones expanded.

Trimming stripped 2 bases from V and 5 bases from J, with 16 bases between. The V gene's germline CDR1 is SGHDT and CDR2 YYEEEE. The length of the CDR3 is 15 residues. The sequencing used peripheral blood, collected from a patient treated with radiotherapy plus ipilimumab. J is TRBJ2-5 and V is TRBV5-6, with a weak D call TRBD2 (6 bases). The receptor was isolated from a human donor with non-small cell lung cancer who had a partial response to radiotherapy plus ipilimumab. CDR3 sequence (DNA): TGTGCCAGCAGCTTAGTTGTCGGGGGTGGCGAGACCCAGTACTTC. It specifies CASSLVVGGGETQYF.